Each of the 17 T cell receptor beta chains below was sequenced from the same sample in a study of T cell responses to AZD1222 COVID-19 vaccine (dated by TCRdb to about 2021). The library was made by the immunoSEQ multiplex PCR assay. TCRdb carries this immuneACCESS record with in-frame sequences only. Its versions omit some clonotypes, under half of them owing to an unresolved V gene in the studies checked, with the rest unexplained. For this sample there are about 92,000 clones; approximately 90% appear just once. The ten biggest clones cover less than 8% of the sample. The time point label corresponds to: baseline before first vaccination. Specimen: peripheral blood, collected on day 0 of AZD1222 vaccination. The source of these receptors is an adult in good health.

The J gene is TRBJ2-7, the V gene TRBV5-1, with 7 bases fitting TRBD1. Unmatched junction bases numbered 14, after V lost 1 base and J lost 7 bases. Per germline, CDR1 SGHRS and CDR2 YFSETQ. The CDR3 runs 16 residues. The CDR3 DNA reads TGCGCCAGCAGCTTGAAGGGCCGACAGGGATGGGTAGAGCAGTACTTC. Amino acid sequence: CASSLKGRQGWVEQYF.

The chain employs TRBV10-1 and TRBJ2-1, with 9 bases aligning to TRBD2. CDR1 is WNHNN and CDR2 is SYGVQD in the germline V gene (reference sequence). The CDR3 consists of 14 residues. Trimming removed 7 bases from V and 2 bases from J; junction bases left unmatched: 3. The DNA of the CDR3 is TGCGCCAGCATGGCTAGCGGGACCTACAATGAGCAGTTCTTC. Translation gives CASMASGTYNEQFF.

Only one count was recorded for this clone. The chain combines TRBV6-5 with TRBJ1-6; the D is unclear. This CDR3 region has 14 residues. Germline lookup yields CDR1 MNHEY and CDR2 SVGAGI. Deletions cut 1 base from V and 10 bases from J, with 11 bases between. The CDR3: CASSYWEFGSPLHF. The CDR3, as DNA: TGTGCCAGCAGTTACTGGGAATTCGGATCACCCCTCCACTTT.

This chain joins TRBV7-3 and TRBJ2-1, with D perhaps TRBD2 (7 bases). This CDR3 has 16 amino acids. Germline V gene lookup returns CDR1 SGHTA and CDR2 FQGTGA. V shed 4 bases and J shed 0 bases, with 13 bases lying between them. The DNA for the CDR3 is TGTGCCAGCAGCTCCACGGGGGGCCGCTCCTACAATGAGCAGTTCTTC. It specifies CASSSTGGRSYNEQFF.

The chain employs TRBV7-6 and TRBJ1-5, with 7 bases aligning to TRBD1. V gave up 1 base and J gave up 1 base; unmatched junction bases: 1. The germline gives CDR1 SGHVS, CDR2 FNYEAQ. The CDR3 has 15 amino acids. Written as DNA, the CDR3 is TGTGCCAGCAGCTTAGGACAGGGCAGCAATCAGCCCCAGCATTTT. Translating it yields CASSLGQGSNQPQHF.

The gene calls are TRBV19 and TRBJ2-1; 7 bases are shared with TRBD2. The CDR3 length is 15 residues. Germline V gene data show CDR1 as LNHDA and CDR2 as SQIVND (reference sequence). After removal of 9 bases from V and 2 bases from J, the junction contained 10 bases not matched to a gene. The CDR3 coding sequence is TGTGCCAGAGTATCTGGGCGGGGGACCTACAATGAGCAGTTCTTC. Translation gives CARVSGRGTYNEQFF. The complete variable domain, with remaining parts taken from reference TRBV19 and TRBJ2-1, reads DGGITQSPKYLFRKEGQNVTLSCEQNLNHDAMYWYRQDPGQGLRLIYYSQIVNDFQKGDIAEGYSVSREKKESFPLTVTSAQKNPTAFYLCARVSGRGTYNEQFFGPGTRLTVL.

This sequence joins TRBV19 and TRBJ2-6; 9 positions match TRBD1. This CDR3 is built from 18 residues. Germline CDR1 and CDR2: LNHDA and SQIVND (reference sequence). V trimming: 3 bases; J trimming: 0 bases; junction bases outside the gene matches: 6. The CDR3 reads CASSISQGAYSGANVLTF. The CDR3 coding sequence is TGTGCCAGTAGTATCTCACAGGGGGCTTACTCTGGGGCCAACGTCCTGACTTTC.

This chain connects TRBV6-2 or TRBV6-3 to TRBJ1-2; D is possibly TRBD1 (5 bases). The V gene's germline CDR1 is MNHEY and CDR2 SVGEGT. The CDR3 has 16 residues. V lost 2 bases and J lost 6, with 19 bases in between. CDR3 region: CASSYRGRAFEDGYTF. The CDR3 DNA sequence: TGTGCCAGCAGTTACAGGGGCAGGGCTTTCGAAGATGGCTACACCTTC.

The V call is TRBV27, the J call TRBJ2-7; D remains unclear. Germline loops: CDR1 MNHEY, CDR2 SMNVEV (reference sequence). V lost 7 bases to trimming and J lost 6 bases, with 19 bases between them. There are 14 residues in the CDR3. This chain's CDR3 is CASKLWSWELEQYF. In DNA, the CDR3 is TGTGCCAGCAAACTTTGGTCGTGGGAACTCGAGCAGTACTTC.

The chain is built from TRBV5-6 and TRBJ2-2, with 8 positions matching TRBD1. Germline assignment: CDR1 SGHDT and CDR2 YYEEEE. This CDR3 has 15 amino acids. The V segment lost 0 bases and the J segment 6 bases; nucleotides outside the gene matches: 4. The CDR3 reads CASSLATGGPGELFF. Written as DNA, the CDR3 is TGTGCCAGCAGCTTGGCCACAGGGGGTCCCGGGGAGCTGTTTTTT. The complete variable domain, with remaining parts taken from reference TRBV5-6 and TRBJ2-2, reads DAGVTQSPTHLIKTRGQQVTLRCSPKSGHDTVSWYQQALGQGPQFIFQYYEEEERQRGNFPDRFSGHQFPNYSSELNVNALLLGDSALYLCASSLATGGPGELFFGEGSRLTVL.

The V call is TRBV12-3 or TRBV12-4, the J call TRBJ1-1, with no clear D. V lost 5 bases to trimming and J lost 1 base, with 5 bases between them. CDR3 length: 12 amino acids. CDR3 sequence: CASSVQNTEAFF. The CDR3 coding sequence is TGTGCCAGCAGTGTACAGAACACTGAAGCTTTCTTT.

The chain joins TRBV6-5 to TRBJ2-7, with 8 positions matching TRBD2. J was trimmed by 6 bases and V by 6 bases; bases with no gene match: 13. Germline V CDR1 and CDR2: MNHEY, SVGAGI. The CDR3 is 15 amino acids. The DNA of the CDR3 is TGTGCCAGCAGCCCCCGGGGGGGGACCGCCGTCGAGCAGTACTTC. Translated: CASSPRGGTAVEQYF.

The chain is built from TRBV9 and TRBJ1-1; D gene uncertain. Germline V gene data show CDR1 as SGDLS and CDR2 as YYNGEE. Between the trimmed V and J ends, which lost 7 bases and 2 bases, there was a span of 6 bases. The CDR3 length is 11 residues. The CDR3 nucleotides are TGTGCCAGCGGTGACAACACTGAAGCTTTCTTT. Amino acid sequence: CASGDNTEAFF.

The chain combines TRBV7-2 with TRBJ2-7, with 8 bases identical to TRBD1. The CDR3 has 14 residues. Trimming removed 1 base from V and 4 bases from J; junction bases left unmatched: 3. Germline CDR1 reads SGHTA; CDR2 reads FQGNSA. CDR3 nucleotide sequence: TGTGCCAGCAGCTTAGGGCAGGGGGCTTACGAGCAGTACTTC. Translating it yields CASSLGQGAYEQYF. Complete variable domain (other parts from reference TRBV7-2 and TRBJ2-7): GAGVSQSPSNKVTEKGKDVELRCDPISGHTALYWYRQSLGQGLEFLIYFQGNSAPDKSGLPSDRFSAERTGGSVSTLTIQRTQQEDSAVYLCASSLGQGAYEQYFGPGTRLTVT.

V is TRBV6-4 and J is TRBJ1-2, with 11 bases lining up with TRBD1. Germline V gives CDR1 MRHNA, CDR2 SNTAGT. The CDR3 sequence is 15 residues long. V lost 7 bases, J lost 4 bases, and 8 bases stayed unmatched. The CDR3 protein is CASNPTGTGGYGYTF. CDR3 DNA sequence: TGTGCCAGCAATCCAACGGGGACAGGGGGCTATGGCTACACCTTC.

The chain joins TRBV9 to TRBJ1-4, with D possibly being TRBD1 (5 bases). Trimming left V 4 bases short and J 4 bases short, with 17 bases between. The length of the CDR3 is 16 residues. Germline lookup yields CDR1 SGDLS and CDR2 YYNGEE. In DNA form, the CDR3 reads TGTGCCAGCAGCCTAGCCTTAACGGGGGGTAATGAAAAACTGTTTTTT. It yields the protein CASSLALTGGNEKLFF. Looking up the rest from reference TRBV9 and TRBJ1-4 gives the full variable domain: DSGVTQTPKHLITATGQRVTLRCSPRSGDLSVYWYQQSLDQGLQFLIQYYNGEERAKGNILERFSAQQFPDLHSELNLSSLELGDSALYFCASSLALTGGNEKLFFGSGTQLSVL.

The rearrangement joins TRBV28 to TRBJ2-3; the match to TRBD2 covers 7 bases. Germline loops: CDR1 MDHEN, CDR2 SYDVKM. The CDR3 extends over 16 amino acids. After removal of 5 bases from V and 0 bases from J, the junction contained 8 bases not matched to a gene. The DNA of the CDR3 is TGTGCCAGCAGTCCCCTTGGCGGGAGAAGCACAGATACGCAGTATTTT. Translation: CASSPLGGRSTDTQYF.